This entry features one TCR beta chain sequence. The sample belongs to a study of CD8 T cells in Susac syndrome. The RNA, 0.5 to 1 ug, was put through reverse transcription using random hexamers. An immunoSEQ multiplex PCR generated amplified TCR beta CDR3 products spanning 54 Vbeta and 13 Jbeta. TCRdb re-derived calls from the immunoSEQ multiplex PCR reads in MiXCR, one entry per CDR3 protein. Of roughly 200,000 distinct CDR3 sequences listed, about 95% are singletons. This CDR3 is built from 13 residues. V gave up 0 bases and J gave up 4 bases, with 8 bases separating them. The germline V gene encodes CDR1 SGDLS and CDR2 YYNGEE.

The V and J genes are TRBV9 and TRBJ2-7, with no clear D. The TCR sequence derives from a human donor in good health. The specimen sequenced was CD4+ T cells from PBMCs. The CDR3 DNA is TGTGCCAGCAGCGTAGGAGTTGGGTACGAGCAGTACTTC. Translation gives CASSVGVGYEQYF.